This TCR beta chain was obtained from a study of T cell responses to AZD1222 COVID-19 vaccine (dated by TCRdb to 2020 to 2022). In terms of the full investigation: Because spike-specific TCR depth and breadth did not differ between the two schedules, AZD1222 recipients who got a second dose at roughly 4 weeks were pooled with those who got a second dose at roughly 12 weeks. A total of just over 230 trial participants underwent TCR sequencing, of whom nearly 210 had received two doses of AZD1222 and around 26 had received two doses of the MenACWY control vaccine. Enrollment into the trials was organized by age into subgroups of 18-55, 56-69 and 70-plus years, and those subgroups contained around 150, 28 and 57 TCR-sequenced participants, respectively.

In the paper's terms, the time point label means: baseline before first vaccination. Vaccinee samples came from UK trials COV001 and COV002, including a single-blind randomized controlled phase 2/3 trial of AZD1222 (ChAdOx1 nCoV-19) in healthy adults. For TCRbeta chain sequencing, PBMC samples were collected from trial participants at day 0 and at day 28 after the second dose. As concerns this clone: No cognate antigen has been identified for it. Base-call qualities are not available, and no considerably larger clone is one nucleotide away.

V is pruned by 7 bases and J by 0 bases, leaving 7 bases of the junction without a gene match. The CDR3 sequence holds 16 residues, the cysteine and phenylalanine included. The DNA shown is the 48-base CDR3, in frame from base 1. The germline V gene (reference sequence) specifies LNHDA as CDR1 and SQIVND as CDR2. The full study reports these points: The 56-69-year group was small, and its depth increase did not reach significance, likely because of low power. A significant rise in spike-specific TCR breadth and depth was observed after two AZD1222 doses relative to day 0 and relative to MenACWY recipients. CD4 TCRs associated with the vaccine covered the entire spike protein, and the dominant responses were in regions 160-218 and 743-854. Nearly half of unique spike-specific TCRs reportedly recognized epitopes outside regions mutated in the B.1.351 and B.1.1.7 variants. Most participants were white British and females outnumbered males, and the authors suggested that clonal diversity may have been underestimated. No day 14 peak-response samples were available, so repertoires were characterized only after the peak T cell response. Conclusions about previously exposed vaccinees are limited, since just five or six AZD1222 recipients were seropositive for SARS-CoV-2 at baseline.

The CDR3 regions of human TCRbeta chains were subjected to immunosequencing. As for how the authors treated the data: Repertoire TCRs were checked for matches against a reference library of SARS-CoV-2-specific TCRs that had been generated using the MIRA antigen-specificity platform. Breadth was defined as the fraction of unique TCRs that were SARS-CoV-2-associated. Depth was defined as the fraction of total T cells that were SARS-CoV-2-associated. Using the MIRA data, each spike-specific TCR was mapped to the spike region that the TCR reacts to and placed in a CD4 or CD8 class. Log10-transformed breadth and depth values were compared by one-way ANOVA with Sidak's multiple comparisons tests. Entries here come from immuneACCESS through TCRdb and include only in-frame sequences with V and J called. Some clones fail to appear in such tables; in the studies checked, an unresolved V gene covers under half of the shortfall, and the cause of the remainder is unknown. Clone size and the V and J calls come from that table; the DNA yielded D and trimming. The sample table holds 150,000 to 180,000 clones, of which around 90% were seen once. The ten largest clonotypes hold around 3.1% of the sample.

This receptor was obtained from an adult in good health. The source was peripheral blood, collected on day 0 of AZD1222 vaccination. The chain is assembled from TRBV19 and TRBJ2-4; 9 central bases correspond to TRBD1. The DNA reads TGTGCCAGTACCCCACAGGGGGCGCAAGCCAAAAACATTCAGTACTTC. Its coded protein is CASTPQGAQAKNIQYF.